This TCR beta chain was identified in a study of blood T cells in healthy people across ages. The CDR3 is made up of 13 amino acids. V lost 4 bases and J 3 bases, leaving 12 bases between the germline ends. In germline, CDR1 is DFQATT, CDR2 SNEGSKA (reference sequence). Study findings and constraints: Higher diversity, along with more naive CD4+ cells, distinguished long-lived donors from aged donors.

Primers used in a second PCR of roughly 6 to 11 cycles were a sample-barcoded 5' primer and a J-beta primer mix. TCRdb used MiXCR to reprocess the 5' RACE reads, holding one entry per CDR3 protein. The data contain roughly 570,000 distinct CDR3 sequences, 25% to 30% of them singletons. Regarding this clonotype: What it binds is unknown.

Sequenced material: blood. The receptor comes from a woman between 65 and 79 years old in good health. The rearrangement uses TRBV20-1 and TRBJ1-1; D is ambiguous. CDR3 DNA: TGCAGTGCTACGAGACAAGCGGACACTGAAGCTTTCTTT. Translated: CSATRQADTEAFF.